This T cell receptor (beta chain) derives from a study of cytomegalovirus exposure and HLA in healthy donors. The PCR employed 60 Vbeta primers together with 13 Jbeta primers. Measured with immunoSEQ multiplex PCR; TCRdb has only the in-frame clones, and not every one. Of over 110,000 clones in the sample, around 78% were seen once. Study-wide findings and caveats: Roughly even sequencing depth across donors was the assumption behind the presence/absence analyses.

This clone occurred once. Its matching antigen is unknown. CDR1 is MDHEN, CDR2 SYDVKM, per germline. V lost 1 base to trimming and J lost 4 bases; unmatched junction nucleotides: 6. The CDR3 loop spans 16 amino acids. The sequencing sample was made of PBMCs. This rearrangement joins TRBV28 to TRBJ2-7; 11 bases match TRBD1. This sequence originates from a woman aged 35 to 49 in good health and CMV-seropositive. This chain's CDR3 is CASSLSPGQGGYEQYF. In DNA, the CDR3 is TGTGCCAGCAGTTTATCTCCGGGACAGGGGGGTTACGAGCAGTACTTC.